The 23 T cell receptor beta chains listed next were all sequenced from one sample in a study of metastatic and nonmetastatic thyroid tumors. TCRdb re-called the PCR reads through MiXCR. The sample lists about 13,000 clones, 25% to 35% occurring once. Every patient was untreated before thyroid surgery. Input material: tumor tissue. These receptors originate from a female donor with papillary thyroid cancer or a benign thyroid nodule (not recorded which). Some clones in this sample may be carry-over from other donors' samples.

This clone was seen a few times. The V call is TRBV6-5, the J call TRBJ2-7; D is unclear. V lost 2 bases and J lost 4, with 15 bases in between. This CDR3 is built from 15 residues. CDR1 and CDR2 (germline): MNHEY, SVGAGI. CDR3: CASSYRSSGGYEQYF. The DNA for the CDR3 is TGTGCCAGCAGTTACCGATCTTCCGGTGGATACGAGCAGTACTTC.

As concerns this clone: This CDR3 fails to terminate in the conserved phenylalanine or tryptophan, so it likely reflects a read error. The J gene is TRBJ1-2, the V gene TRBV3-1; no reliable D call. CDR1 LGHDT and CDR2 YNNKEL come from the germline V gene (reference sequence). The germline V and J ends were trimmed by 5 bases and 1 base, with 14 bases remaining between them. The CDR3 sequence is 15 residues long. CDR3 residues: CASSLAGRVNYGYTL. In DNA, the CDR3 is TGTGCCAGCAGCTTGGCGGGGAGGGTTAACTATGGCTACACCCTC.

This clone was detected many times. CDR3 in DNA: TGTGCCAGCAGTTCCAAAGCGGGGGAGACCCAGTACTTC. This sequence encodes CASSSKAGETQYF. The chain has TRBV27 and TRBJ2-5; TRBD2 agrees at 7 bases. Germline trimming cut 4 bases from V and 5 bases from J; bases unmatched to any gene: 4. This CDR3 region has 13 residues. CDR1 and CDR2 (germline): MNHEY, SMNVEV (reference sequence).

The gene calls are TRBV5-1 and TRBJ2-3, with D uncertain. Germline lookup yields CDR1 SGHRS and CDR2 YFSETQ. CDR3 length: 13 amino acids. Trimming cost V 0 bases and J 7 bases, with 9 bases left between them. CDR3 DNA: TGCGCCAGCAGCTTGGGGTCATTTTATACGCAGTATTTT. Translation gives CASSLGSFYTQYF.

V is TRBV6-2 or TRBV6-3 and J is TRBJ2-2; TRBD2 agrees at 7 bases. The germline V gene encodes CDR1 MNHEY and CDR2 SVGEGT. V shed 5 bases, J shed 7 bases, and the junction held 25 bases outside the gene matches. This CDR3 comprises 20 residues. DNA of the CDR3: TGTGCCAGCAGTCCTTACATGCGCCCGACTAGCTGGAGTTCTAGCGGGGAGCTGTTTTTT. It encodes CASSPYMRPTSWSSSGELFF.

Ten or more counts support this clone. In nucleotides, the CDR3 is TGTGCCACCAGTGATTTGCTTCAGGGGAACCCCAATGAGCAGTTCTTC. Protein: CATSDLLQGNPNEQFF. The chain carries TRBV24-1 and TRBJ2-1; perhaps TRBD1 as D (6 bases). V lost 0 bases and J lost 6, with 14 bases in between. This CDR3 has 16 residues. The germline CDR1 and CDR2 sequences are KGHDR and SFDVKD.

This chain links TRBV30 with TRBJ1-3; TRBD1 matches 8 bases. The CDR3 covers 15 residues. CDR1 GTSNPN and CDR2 SVGIG come from the germline V gene (reference sequence). V was clipped by 0 bases and J by 3 bases; unmatched bases: 4. DNA for the CDR3: TGTGCCTGGAGTGTAGACAGGGGATTTGGAAACACCATATATTTT. Its protein is CAWSVDRGFGNTIYF.

The chain links TRBV5-8 to TRBJ1-2; no clear D. Germline CDR1 reads SGHTS; CDR2 reads YDEGEE. V was pared by 3 bases and J by 8 bases, with 20 bases between. The CDR3 is made up of 15 amino acids. The CDR3 loop reads CASSSSPRGLLGYTF. CDR3 in DNA: TGTGCCAGCAGCTCGTCCCCACGAGGGCTGTTGGGCTACACCTTC.

This clone was seen repeatedly, ten times or more. The chain has TRBV11-2 and TRBJ2-5; D remains unclear. Trimming took off 5 bases at V and 4 bases at J, with 11 bases between the two ends. CDR3 length: 13 amino acids. The V gene's germline CDR1 is SGHAT and CDR2 FQNNGV. CDR3 sequence (DNA): TGTGCCAGCAGCCCGCGAATGGGAGAGACCCAGTACTTC. This encodes CASSPRMGETQYF.

The chain recombines TRBV20-1 with TRBJ1-5; D gene unclear. The V and J ends lost 3 bases and 3 bases respectively, with 6 bases between them. CDR3 length: 12 residues. Germline V gene data show CDR1 as DFQATT and CDR2 as SNEGSKA (reference sequence). The CDR3 spells CSASYYNQPQHF. Here the CDR3 DNA reads TGCAGTGCTAGTTATTACAATCAGCCCCAGCATTTT.

To note about this clone: Germline and junction disagree at one end, which may indicate a read error. The V gene is TRBV20-1, the J gene TRBJ1-2, with D possibly matching TRBD1 (5 bases). CDR1 and CDR2 (germline): DFQATT, SNEGSKA (reference sequence). This CDR3 spans 13 amino acids. The CDR3 spells CSSRFSGNYGYTF. In DNA, the CDR3 is TGCAGTTCTAGATTTTCAGGGAACTATGGCTACACCTTC.

This clone was seen more than once but under ten times. This rearrangement joins TRBV28 to TRBJ2-5; 11 nucleotides agree with TRBD1. The CDR3 extends over 14 amino acids. Germline V CDR1 and CDR2: MDHEN, SYDVKM. The trim removed 8 bases at V and 10 bases at J, leaving 12 bases unmatched. In DNA form, the CDR3 reads TGTGCCAGCGCCACTTCGGGACAGGGGGAGTTCCAGTACTTC. It encodes CASATSGQGEFQYF.

This clone was seen repeatedly, ten times or more. The chain joins TRBV15 to TRBJ2-5; no definite D call. With 0 bases removed from V and 5 bases from J, the gap between germline ends came to 7 bases. Germline-derived CDR1 and CDR2 are LNHNV and YYDKDF (reference sequence). CDR3 length equals 13 residues. CDR3 protein: CATSRDHRETQYF. Here the CDR3 DNA reads TGTGCCACCAGCAGAGATCATCGGGAGACCCAGTACTTC.

The V gene is TRBV5-4, the J gene TRBJ2-7; D is possibly TRBD2 (6 bases). The CDR3 runs 16 residues. CDR1 is SGHNT and CDR2 is YYREEE in the germline V gene (reference sequence). Trimming took 1 base from V and 0 from J, leaving 14 bases between them. The CDR3 loop reads CASSLLRGGSSYEQYF. The CDR3 DNA reads as TGTGCCAGCAGCTTGTTGCGGGGCGGAAGCTCCTACGAGCAGTACTTC.

As DNA, the CDR3 is TGTGCCATCAGTCCCGTACTAGCGCGAGTTCACGAGCAGTACTTC. Translating it yields CAISPVLARVHEQYF. V usage is TRBV10-3 and J usage is TRBJ2-7, with 7 bases fitting TRBD2. V shed 5 bases and J 5 bases; nucleotides not matched to a gene: 12. Germline CDR1 ENHRY, CDR2 SYGVKD. The CDR3 is made up of 15 amino acids.

This clone turned up a few times. The chain has TRBV6-1 and TRBJ1-1, with D possibly being TRBD1 (5 bases). Germline lookup yields CDR1 MNHNS and CDR2 SASEGT. The germline V and J ends were trimmed by 2 bases and 0 bases, with 19 bases remaining between them. The CDR3 totals 18 residues. CDR3 amino acids: CASSESGFVRLLNTEAFF. For the CDR3, the DNA is TGTGCCAGCAGTGAATCAGGGTTCGTCAGGTTGTTGAACACTGAAGCTTTCTTT.

This clone turned up a few times. This may come from a read error, since a much larger clone is one base off. The CDR3 does not end in the conserved phenylalanine or tryptophan, so this is likely a read error. The genes are TRBV6-1 and TRBJ2-1; D is possibly TRBD2 (6 bases). Trimming took off 6 bases at V and 3 bases at J, with 15 bases between the two ends. The CDR3 runs to 15 residues. The germline CDR1 and CDR2 sequences are MNHNS and SASEGT. The CDR3 is CASSEGLANYNEQFL. Written as DNA, the CDR3 is TGTGCCAGCAGCGAGGGACTTGCTAACTACAATGAGCAGTTCCTC.

There are a few counts of this clone. Compared with germline, one end of the junction differs, possibly owing to a read error. The chain is built from TRBV15 and TRBJ2-7; D is ambiguous. Looked up from germline, CDR1 is LNHNV and CDR2 is YYDKDF (reference sequence). The CDR3 loop spans 16 amino acids. CDR3: CSTSRAKGSLICEQYF. In DNA form, the CDR3 reads TGTTCCACCAGCAGAGCCAAAGGTAGCCTCATCTGCGAGCAGTACTTC.

This clone has at least ten counts. The chain's CDR3 is CSASGDTNEKLFF. In DNA form, the CDR3 reads TGCAGTGCCTCGGGGGACACCAATGAAAAACTGTTTTTT. The gene calls are TRBV20-1 and TRBJ1-4; tentative D call: TRBD1 (6 bases). There are 13 residues in the CDR3. The germline gives CDR1 DFQATT, CDR2 SNEGSKA (reference sequence). V shed 6 bases and J shed 5 bases, with 13 bases lying between them.

The genes are TRBV5-1 and TRBJ2-1, with 11 bases matching TRBD1. Losses at the gene ends were 4 bases for V and 9 bases for J; bases not matched to a gene: 9. In germline, CDR1 is SGHRS, CDR2 YFSETQ. The CDR3 extends over 15 amino acids. CDR3 coding DNA: TGCGCCAGCAGCCGGACAGGGGGCGGTATTAGTGAGCAGTTCTTC. Translating gives CASSRTGGGISEQFF.

This clone was found a few times. The V and J genes are TRBV19 and TRBJ2-7, with D tentatively TRBD2 (7 bases). Trimming left V 4 bases short and J 6 bases short, with 13 bases between. Germline-derived CDR1 and CDR2 are LNHDA and SQIVND (reference sequence). This CDR3 region has 13 residues. The CDR3 spells CASSTYREGEQYF. The CDR3 bases are TGTGCCAGTAGTACGTACAGGGAGGGCGAGCAGTACTTC. Full variable domain (outside the CDR3, taken from reference TRBV19 and TRBJ2-7): DGGITQSPKYLFRKEGQNVTLSCEQNLNHDAMYWYRQDPGQGLRLIYYSQIVNDFQKGDIAEGYSVSREKKESFPLTVTSAQKNPTAFYLCASSTYREGEQYFGPGTRLTVT.

As for this clone: The junction shows a germline mismatch at one end, possibly a read error. The chain joins TRBV7-2 to TRBJ1-2; a weak D match, TRBD1 (5 bases). This CDR3 has 15 residues. The germline V gene has CDR1 SGHTA and CDR2 FQGNSA. In nucleotides, the CDR3 is TGTGCCAGCAATCCGGGCCGGGGTGGGGGGTATGTCTACACCTTC. It translates to CASNPGRGGGYVYTF.

This clone showed up just a few times. The chain joins TRBV6-1 to TRBJ1-2; the match to TRBD1 covers 7 bases. Germline V gene lookup returns CDR1 MNHNS and CDR2 SASEGT. J gave up 5 bases and V 5 bases, and 5 bases lay outside the gene matches. This CDR3 has 13 amino acids. In DNA form, the CDR3 reads TGTGCCAGCAGTAGGGGGCGCTGGTATGGCTACACCTTC. Translating gives CASSRGRWYGYTF.